This T cell receptor beta chain was found in a study of CXCR3-negative and CXCR3-positive naive CD8 T cells. Whole-study context: Sequencing gave some 130 million TRB reads overall, about 1.5 +/- 0.3 million per library. Points from the study as a whole: Diversity ran similarly high across both naive subsets but far lower in memory CD8+ cells.

A note on this clonotype: Its target is unknown.

UMI-labeled 5' RACE TRB cDNA libraries were prepared from the cells. One entry per CDR3 protein, without DNA, is what TCRdb gives after re-calling the 5' RACE reads. This table holds over 100,000 distinct CDR3 sequences. CDR3 size: 14 residues. The germline V gene encodes CDR1 SQVTM and CDR2 ANQGSEA. This sequence was found in a human donor in good health. Some clones in this sample may be carry-over from other donors' samples. V gene TRBV29-1 combines with J gene TRBJ2-3; the D call from TCRdb, TRBD2, cannot be confirmed without DNA. Sequencing input: naive CXCR3- CD8+ T cells from blood. Indicated subset: CD45RO-CCR7+CD27+CD95- naive CD8+ T cells lacking CXCR3 (TNR3-). CDR3 in amino acids: CSVVGLAGTDTQYF.